This T cell receptor beta chain is from a study of blood T cell repertoires in COVID-19. About the study: From the United States, Italy and Spain came samples of acute and convalescent COVID-19. The analysed material was cDNA or gDNA that came from T cells, B-cell-depleted T cells, or PBMCs.

Per the study methods: The assay estimated nucleated cells by amplifying reference gene primers. Only in-frame clones appear in the TCRdb table, and some are missing; sequencing was by immunoSEQ multiplex PCR. That table is the source of V, J and clone size, and D and trimming were worked out from the DNA. The profile shows over 150,000 clones, over 70% of them singletons. Germline V gene sequence: CDR1 ENHRY, CDR2 SYGVKD. This CDR3 has 14 amino acids. Trimming stripped 6 bases from V and 5 bases from J, with 16 bases between. The chain is built from TRBV10-3 and TRBJ2-5, with D possibly being TRBD1 (6 bases). This sequence originates from a woman aged 70-85 years who had recovered from COVID-19. Sequencing was performed on peripheral blood. CDR3 DNA sequence: TGTGCCATCAGAGCAGACAGGCCCGGGGAGACCCAGTACTTC. As protein: CAIRADRPGETQYF.